The 14 T cell receptor beta chains below were found in one sample sequenced in a study of cytomegalovirus exposure and HLA in healthy donors. Use of 60 Vbeta and 13 Jbeta primers characterized the PCR. Here immunoSEQ multiplex PCR was the method, and the copy in TCRdb shows in-frame clones only, minus some. The repertoire includes 160,000 or so clones, around 81% of them detected once, and less than 15% sits in the top ten. Sequenced input: PBMCs. These receptors were collected from a woman aged 50 to 65 in good health and CMV-seronegative.

The chain is built from TRBV7-2 and TRBJ2-7; TRBD2 is a possible D gene (5 bases). The length of the CDR3 is 14 residues. From germline, CDR1 is SGHTA and CDR2 FQGNSA. Trimming cost V 3 bases and J 2 bases, with 11 bases left between them. For the CDR3, the DNA is TGTGCCAGCAGCTTTGGCGGGCTCCCCTACGAGCAGTACTTC. It encodes CASSFGGLPYEQYF.

The chain carries TRBV4-2 and TRBJ2-1; 7 nucleotides line up with TRBD1. Germline trimming cut 0 bases from V and 3 bases from J; bases unmatched to any gene: 5. Germline assignment: CDR1 LGHNA and CDR2 YNFKEQ. CDR3 length: 16 amino acids. The CDR3 bases are TGTGCCAGCAGCCAAGATTCCGACAGGGTCTACAATGAGCAGTTCTTC. This translates into CASSQDSDRVYNEQFF.

The chain couples TRBV6-5 to TRBJ1-1; perhaps TRBD1 as D (5 bases). Germline CDR1 MNHEY, CDR2 SVGAGI. The CDR3 spans 15 residues. V gave up 2 bases and J gave up 1 base, with 11 bases separating them. In nucleotides, the CDR3 is TGTGCCAGCAGTTACCCCCGGCAGGGGAACACTGAAGCTTTCTTT. Translated: CASSYPRQGNTEAFF.

This clone was counted a single time. The chain has TRBV19 and TRBJ1-1; D is ambiguous. V lost 5 bases, J lost 4 bases, and 17 bases lay in between. The CDR3 runs 15 residues. Germline values: CDR1 LNHDA, CDR2 SQIVND (reference sequence). The CDR3 loop reads CASSPEASRGTEAFF. In DNA, the CDR3 is TGTGCCAGTAGTCCAGAGGCCAGTCGGGGCACTGAAGCTTTCTTT.

The genes are TRBV7-3 and TRBJ2-5; D is perhaps TRBD1 (6 bases). The CDR3 length is 13 residues. V was trimmed by 5 bases and J by 5 bases, leaving 12 bases between them. Germline assignment: CDR1 SGHTA and CDR2 FQGTGA. The CDR3 region has the DNA TGTGCCAGCAGCAACAGGGTTGGCGAGACCCAGTACTTC. Its protein product is CASSNRVGETQYF.

This sequence joins TRBV18 and TRBJ1-4; 9 bases line up with TRBD1. Germline V gene lookup returns CDR1 KGHSH and CDR2 LQKENI. This CDR3 comprises 16 residues. V was clipped by 4 bases and J by 7 bases; unmatched bases: 10. The CDR3 bases are TGTGCCAGCTCACTCCTGGGACAGGGAACCCGTGAAAAACTGTTTTTT. It is translated as CASSLLGQGTREKLFF.

The chain combines TRBV11-2 with TRBJ2-1; 9 bases align to TRBD1. Germline CDR1 is SGHAT and CDR2 is FQNNGV. There are 17 residues in the CDR3. J was trimmed by 0 bases and V by 5 bases; bases with no gene match: 8. The CDR3 nucleotides read TGTGCCAGCAGCCGCGGACAGGGGCAAAGCTCCTACAATGAGCAGTTCTTC. This encodes CASSRGQGQSSYNEQFF.

The genes are TRBV6-5 and TRBJ1-1; D perhaps matches TRBD1 (5 bases). The ends were cut back, 0 bases at V and 7 bases at J, with 6 bases in the middle. Germline V gives CDR1 MNHEY, CDR2 SVGAGI. This CDR3 has 12 amino acids. The CDR3, as DNA: TGTGCCAGCAGTTACTCCGGGGGTGAAGCTTTCTTT. It translates to CASSYSGGEAFF.

The chain carries TRBV4-1 and TRBJ2-4; TRBD1 matches at 7 bases. The V gene's germline CDR1 is MGHRA and CDR2 YSYEKL. The CDR3 is 17 residues long. V was clipped by 1 base and J by 7 bases; unmatched bases: 13. CDR3 protein: CASSQVRGQSPTNIQYF. In nucleotides, the CDR3 is TGCGCCAGCAGCCAAGTCAGGGGACAGTCGCCGACGAACATTCAGTACTTC.

The rearrangement links TRBV27 to TRBJ1-2; a possible D gene is TRBD1 (5 bases). The CDR3 is made up of 14 amino acids. V was pared by 0 bases and J by 6 bases, with 11 bases between. Germline CDR1 and CDR2: MNHEY and SMNVEV (reference sequence). CDR3 sequence reads: CASSLSGGADGYTF. Here the CDR3 DNA reads TGTGCCAGCAGTTTATCGGGAGGGGCTGATGGCTACACCTTC.

The V call is TRBV27, the J call TRBJ2-7, with 8 bases aligning to TRBD1. The CDR3 has 15 residues. J was trimmed by 6 bases and V by 8 bases; bases with no gene match: 15. In germline, CDR1 is MNHEY, CDR2 SMNVEV (reference sequence). The CDR3 reads CASRRLRQGSAEQYF. As DNA, the CDR3 is TGTGCCAGCCGCCGCTTGCGACAGGGGTCTGCCGAGCAGTACTTC.

The CDR3 here is CASSLSRQGLNYGYTF. CDR3 sequence (DNA): TGTGCCAGCAGCTTATCTAGACAGGGTTTAAACTATGGCTACACCTTC. V usage is TRBV7-2 and J usage is TRBJ1-2; TRBD1 matches at 7 bases. The germline CDR1 and CDR2 sequences are SGHTA and FQGNSA. J gave up 2 bases and V 2 bases, and 8 bases lay outside the gene matches. The CDR3 covers 16 residues.

This sequence joins TRBV25-1 and TRBJ2-5, with 10 bases aligning to TRBD2. CDR3 size: 15 residues. The junction had 10 bases not matched to a gene; V was cut back by 7 bases and J by 5 bases. CDR1 and CDR2 from the germline V gene are MGHDK and SYGVNS. CDR3 residues: CASTPGTSVSETQYF. Written as DNA, the CDR3 is TGTGCCAGCACCCCTGGGACTAGCGTCAGCGAGACCCAGTACTTC. Variable domain in full (rest from reference TRBV25-1 and TRBJ2-5): EADIYQTPRYLVIGTGKKITLECSQTMGHDKMYWYQQDPGMELHLIHYSYGVNSTEKGDLSSESTVSRIRTEHFPLTLESARPSHTSQYLCASTPGTSVSETQYFGPGTRLLVL.

The rearrangement uses TRBV6-5 and TRBJ2-2; 8 bases align to TRBD1. V was pared by 8 bases and J by 0 bases, with 2 bases of the junction left unmatched. Germline lookup yields CDR1 MNHEY and CDR2 SVGAGI. CDR3 length equals 14 residues. CDR3 sequence: CASRQGTNTGELFF. DNA of the CDR3: TGTGCCAGCCGACAGGGGACGAACACCGGGGAGCTGTTTTTT.